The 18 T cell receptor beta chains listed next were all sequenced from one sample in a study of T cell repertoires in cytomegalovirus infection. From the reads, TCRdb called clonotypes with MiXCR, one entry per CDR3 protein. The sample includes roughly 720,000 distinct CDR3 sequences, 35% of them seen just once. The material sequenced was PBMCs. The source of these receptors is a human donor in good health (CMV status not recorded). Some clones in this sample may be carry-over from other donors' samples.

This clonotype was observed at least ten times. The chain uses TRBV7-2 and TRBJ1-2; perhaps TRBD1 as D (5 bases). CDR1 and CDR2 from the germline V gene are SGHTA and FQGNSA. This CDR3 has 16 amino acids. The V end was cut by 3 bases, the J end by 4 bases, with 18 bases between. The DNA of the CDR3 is TGTGCCAGCAGCTTCATTGGGGCGCAAGGTAGCTATGGCTACACCTTC. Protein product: CASSFIGAQGSYGYTF.

Written as DNA, the CDR3 is TGTGCCAGCAGCTTGGGCCAGGGGGCCGGAAACGAGCAGTACTTC. As protein: CASSLGQGAGNEQYF. V and J are TRBV5-5 and TRBJ2-7; 8 bases match TRBD1. Looked up from germline, CDR1 is SGHKS and CDR2 is YYEKEE (reference sequence). CDR3 size: 15 residues. With 0 bases clipped from V and 5 bases from J, the junction kept 7 bases outside the gene matches.

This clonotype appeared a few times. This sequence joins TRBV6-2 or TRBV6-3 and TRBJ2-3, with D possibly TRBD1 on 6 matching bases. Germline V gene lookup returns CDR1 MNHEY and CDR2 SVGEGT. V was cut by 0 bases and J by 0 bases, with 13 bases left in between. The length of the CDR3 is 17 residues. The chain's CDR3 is CASSYSRTETSTDTQYF. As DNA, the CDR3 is TGTGCCAGCAGTTACTCCCGGACAGAAACTAGCACAGATACGCAGTATTTT.

CDR3 nucleotides: TGTGCCAGCAGTTCAGACGGTAGTTCCTACGAGCAGTACTTC. This gives the protein CASSSDGSSYEQYF. The rearrangement joins TRBV28 to TRBJ2-7; D not certain. V was clipped by 4 bases and J by 1 base, with 11 bases between them. Germline CDR1 and CDR2: MDHEN and SYDVKM. CDR3 length equals 14 residues.

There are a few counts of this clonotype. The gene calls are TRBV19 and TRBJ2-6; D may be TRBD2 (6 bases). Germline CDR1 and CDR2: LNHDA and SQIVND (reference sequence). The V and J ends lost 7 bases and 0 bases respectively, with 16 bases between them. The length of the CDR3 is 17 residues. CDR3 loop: CASTEGFSSSGANVLTF. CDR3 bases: TGTGCCAGTACGGAGGGGTTCTCCTCCTCTGGGGCCAACGTCCTGACTTTC.

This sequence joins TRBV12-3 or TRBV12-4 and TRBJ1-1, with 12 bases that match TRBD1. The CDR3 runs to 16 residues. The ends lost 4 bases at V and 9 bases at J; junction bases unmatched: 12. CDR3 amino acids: CASSSGQGASRAKAFF. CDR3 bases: TGTGCCAGCAGTTCGGGACAGGGGGCGTCTCGTGCAAAAGCTTTCTTT.

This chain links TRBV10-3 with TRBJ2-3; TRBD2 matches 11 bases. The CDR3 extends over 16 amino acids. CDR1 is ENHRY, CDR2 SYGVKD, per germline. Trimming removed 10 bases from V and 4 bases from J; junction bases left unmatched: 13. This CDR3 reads CASSQPLAGGSDTQYF. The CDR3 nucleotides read TGTGCCAGCAGCCAACCCCTAGCGGGAGGATCAGATACGCAGTATTTT.

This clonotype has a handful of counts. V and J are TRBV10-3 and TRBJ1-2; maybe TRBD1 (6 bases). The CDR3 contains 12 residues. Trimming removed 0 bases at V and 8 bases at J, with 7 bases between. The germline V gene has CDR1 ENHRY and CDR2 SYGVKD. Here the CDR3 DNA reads TGTGCCATCAGTGAGTCACAGGGCGGCTACACCTTC. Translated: CAISESQGGYTF.

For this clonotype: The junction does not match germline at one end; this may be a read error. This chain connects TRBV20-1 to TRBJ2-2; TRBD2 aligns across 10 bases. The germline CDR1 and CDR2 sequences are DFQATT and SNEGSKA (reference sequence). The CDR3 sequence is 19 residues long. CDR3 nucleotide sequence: TGCAGTTCTAGGGTCCCCGGAGGGCTAGCGGGAGATTACACCGGGGAGCTGTTCTTT. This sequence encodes CSSRVPGGLAGDYTGELFF.

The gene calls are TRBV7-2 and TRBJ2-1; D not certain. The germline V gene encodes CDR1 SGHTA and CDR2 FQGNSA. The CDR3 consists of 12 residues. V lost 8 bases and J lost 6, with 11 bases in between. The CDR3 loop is CASCPSGNEQFF. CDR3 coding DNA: TGTGCCAGCTGCCCCTCGGGCAATGAGCAGTTCTTC.

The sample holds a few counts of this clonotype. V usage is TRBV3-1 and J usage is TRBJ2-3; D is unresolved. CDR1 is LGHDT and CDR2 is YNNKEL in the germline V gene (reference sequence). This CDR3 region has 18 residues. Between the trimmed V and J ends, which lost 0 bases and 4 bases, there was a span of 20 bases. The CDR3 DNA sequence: TGTGCCAGCAGCCAAGATTGGTCCACTCGACCTTGGGCAGATACGCAGTATTTT. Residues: CASSQDWSTRPWADTQYF.

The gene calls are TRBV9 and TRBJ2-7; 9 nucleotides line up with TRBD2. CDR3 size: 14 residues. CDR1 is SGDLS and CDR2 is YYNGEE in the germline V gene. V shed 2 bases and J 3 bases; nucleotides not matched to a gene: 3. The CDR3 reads CASSVTSGLYEQYF. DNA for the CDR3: TGTGCCAGCAGCGTGACTAGCGGACTCTACGAGCAGTACTTC.

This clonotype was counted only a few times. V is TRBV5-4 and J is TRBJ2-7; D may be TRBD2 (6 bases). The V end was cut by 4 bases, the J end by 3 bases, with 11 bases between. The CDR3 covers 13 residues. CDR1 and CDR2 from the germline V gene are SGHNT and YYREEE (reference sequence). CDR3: CASSLPEGYEQYF. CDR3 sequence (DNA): TGTGCCAGCAGCCTCCCGGAGGGCTACGAGCAGTACTTC.

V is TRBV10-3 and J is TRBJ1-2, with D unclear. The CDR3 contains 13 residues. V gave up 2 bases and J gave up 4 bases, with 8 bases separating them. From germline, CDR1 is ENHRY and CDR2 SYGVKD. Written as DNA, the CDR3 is TGTGCCATCAGTGAGGGGTCAGGCTATGGCTACACCTTC. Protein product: CAISEGSGYGYTF.

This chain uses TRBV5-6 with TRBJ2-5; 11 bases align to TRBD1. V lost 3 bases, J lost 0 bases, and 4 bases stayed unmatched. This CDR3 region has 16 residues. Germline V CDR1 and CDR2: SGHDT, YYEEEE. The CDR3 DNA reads TGTGCCAGCAGCTGGGACAGGGGGGACTACCAAGAGACCCAGTACTTC. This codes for CASSWDRGDYQETQYF. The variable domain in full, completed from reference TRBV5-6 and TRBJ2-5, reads DAGVTQSPTHLIKTRGQQVTLRCSPKSGHDTVSWYQQALGQGPQFIFQYYEEEERQRGNFPDRFSGHQFPNYSSELNVNALLLGDSALYLCASSWDRGDYQETQYFGPGTRLLVL.

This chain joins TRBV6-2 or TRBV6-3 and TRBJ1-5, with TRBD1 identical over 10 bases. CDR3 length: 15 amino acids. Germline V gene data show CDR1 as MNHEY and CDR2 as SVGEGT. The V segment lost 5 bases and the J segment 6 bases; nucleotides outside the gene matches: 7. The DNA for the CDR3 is TGTGCCAGCAGTGAGACAGGGGGCCTTGGTCAGCCCCAGCATTTT. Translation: CASSETGGLGQPQHF.

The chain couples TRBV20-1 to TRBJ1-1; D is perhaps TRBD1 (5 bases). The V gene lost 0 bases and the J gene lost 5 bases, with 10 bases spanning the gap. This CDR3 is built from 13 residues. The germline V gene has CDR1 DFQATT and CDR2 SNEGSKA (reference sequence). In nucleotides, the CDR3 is TGCAGTGCTAGAGACGGGGGAAGAACTGAAGCTTTCTTT. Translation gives CSARDGGRTEAFF.

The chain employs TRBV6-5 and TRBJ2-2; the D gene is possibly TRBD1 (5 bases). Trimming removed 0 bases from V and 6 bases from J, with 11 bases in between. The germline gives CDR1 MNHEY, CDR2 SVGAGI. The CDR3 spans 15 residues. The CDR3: CASSYSNQGAGELFF. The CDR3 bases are TGTGCCAGCAGTTACTCTAACCAGGGCGCCGGGGAGCTGTTTTTT.